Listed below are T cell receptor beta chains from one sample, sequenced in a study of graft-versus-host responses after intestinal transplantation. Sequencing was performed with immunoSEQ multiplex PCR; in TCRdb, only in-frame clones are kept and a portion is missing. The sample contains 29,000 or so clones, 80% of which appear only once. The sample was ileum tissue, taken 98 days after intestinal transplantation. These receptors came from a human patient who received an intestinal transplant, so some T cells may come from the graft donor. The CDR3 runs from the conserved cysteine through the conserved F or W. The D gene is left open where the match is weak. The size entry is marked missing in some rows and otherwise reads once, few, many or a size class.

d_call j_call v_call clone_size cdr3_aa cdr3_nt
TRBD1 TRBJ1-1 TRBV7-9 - CASSSTGVNTEAFF TGTGCCAGCAGCTCGACAGGGGTGAACACTGAAGCTTTCTTT
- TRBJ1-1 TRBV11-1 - CASSLGRMNTEAFF TGTGCCAGCAGCTTAGGGCGGATGAACACTGAAGCTTTCTTT
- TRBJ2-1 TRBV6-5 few CASSYSGGPNNEQFF TGTGCCAGCAGTTACTCGGGGGGGCCGAACAATGAGCAGTTCTTC
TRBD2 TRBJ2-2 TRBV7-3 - CASIGLAGLIYTGELFF TGTGCCAGCATAGGACTAGCGGGGCTAATTTACACCGGGGAGCTGTTTTTT
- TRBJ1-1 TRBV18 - CASSTVSVGLEAFF TGTGCCAGCTCAACCGTTTCTGTTGGTTTGGAAGCTTTCTTT
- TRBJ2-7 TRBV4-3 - CASSQFYGGLYEQYF TGCGCCAGCAGCCAATTCTACGGGGGCTTATACGAGCAGTACTTC
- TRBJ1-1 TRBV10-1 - CASSVGQNTEAFF TGCGCCAGCAGTGTGGGACAGAACACTGAAGCTTTCTTT
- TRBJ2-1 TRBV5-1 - CASSPRTGGGNEQFF TGCGCCAGCAGCCCGCGGACTGGTGGGGGAAATGAGCAGTTCTTC
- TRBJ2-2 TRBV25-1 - CASSERRGNTGELFF TGTGCCAGCAGTGAACGCCGGGGTAACACCGGGGAGCTGTTTTTT
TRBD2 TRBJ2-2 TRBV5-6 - CASSLGPGLAGSGELFF TGTGCCAGCAGCTTGGGGCCGGGACTAGCGGGGTCCGGGGAGCTGTTTTTT
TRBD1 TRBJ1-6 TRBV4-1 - CASSPIQGDHNSPLHF TGCGCCAGCAGTCCCATTCAGGGGGATCATAATTCACCCCTCCACTTT
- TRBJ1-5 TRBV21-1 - CASKQKSNQPQHF TGTGCCAGCAAACAGAAGAGCAATCAGCCCCAGCATTTT
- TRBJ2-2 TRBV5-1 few CASSRRGEYTGELFF TGCGCCAGCAGCCGCAGGGGGGAGTACACCGGGGAGCTGTTTTTT
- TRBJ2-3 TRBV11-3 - CASSLGRGTDTQYF TGTGCCAGCAGCTTAGGGAGAGGCACAGATACGCAGTATTTT
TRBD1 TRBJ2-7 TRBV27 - CASRTSGTGLDEQYF TGTGCCAGCAGAACCTCCGGGACAGGGTTGGACGAGCAGTACTTC
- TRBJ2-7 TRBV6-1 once CASSHNKPYEQYF TGTGCCAGCAGTCACAACAAACCCTACGAGCAGTACTTC
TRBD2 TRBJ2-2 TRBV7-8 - CASSLDPPSGGMTGELFF TGTGCCAGCAGCTTAGACCCCCCTAGCGGGGGTATGACCGGGGAGCTGTTTTTT
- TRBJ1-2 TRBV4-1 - CASSQIGIINQGNYGYTF TGCGCCAGCAGCCAAATCGGTATCATTAACCAAGGTAACTATGGCTACACCTTC
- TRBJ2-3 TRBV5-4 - CASSGATDTQYF TGTGCCAGCAGCGGGGCCACAGATACGCAGTATTTT
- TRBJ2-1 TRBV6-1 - CASTPRDYEQFF TGTGCCAGCACTCCTAGGGATTATGAGCAGTTCTTC
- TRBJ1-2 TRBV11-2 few CASSLDPRQILYGYTF TGTGCCAGCAGCTTAGATCCGAGACAAATACTCTATGGCTACACCTTC
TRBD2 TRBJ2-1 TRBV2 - CASSAAAGKSGKFINEQFF TGTGCCAGCAGTGCAGCGGCGGGAAAAAGCGGGAAGTTTATCAATGAGCAGTTCTTC
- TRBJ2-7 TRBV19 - CASSERTYYEQYF TGTGCCAGTAGTGAAAGGACCTACTACGAGCAGTACTTC
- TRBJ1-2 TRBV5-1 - CASSLTVNPRGGYTF TGCGCCAGCAGCTTGACAGTAAATCCCAGGGGTGGCTACACCTTC
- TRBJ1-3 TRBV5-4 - CASSLGGKGSSGNTIYF TGTGCCAGCAGCTTGGGAGGGAAAGGATCCTCTGGAAACACCATATATTTT
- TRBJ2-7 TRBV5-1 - CASSYGESSYEQYF TGCGCCAGCAGCTACGGAGAAAGCTCCTACGAGCAGTACTTC
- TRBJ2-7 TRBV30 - CAWSVNILATEQYF TGTGCCTGGAGTGTAAATATTTTGGCAACCGAGCAGTACTTC
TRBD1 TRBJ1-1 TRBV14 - CASSPPGQGSVFF TGTGCCAGCAGCCCCCCGGGACAGGGTTCCGTTTTCTTT
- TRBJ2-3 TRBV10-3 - CALARGADTDTQYF TGTGCACTTGCTCGGGGGGCCGACACAGATACGCAGTATTTT
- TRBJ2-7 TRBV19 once CASSIGPAYEQYF TGTGCCAGTAGTATAGGTCCGGCCTACGAGCAGTACTTC
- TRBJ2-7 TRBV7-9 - CASSPGLNTRYEQYF TGTGCCAGCAGCCCGGGACTCAATACCCGCTACGAGCAGTACTTC
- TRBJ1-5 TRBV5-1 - CASSLGDNSNQPQHF TGCGCCAGCAGCTTGGGAGACAATAGCAATCAGCCCCAGCATTTT
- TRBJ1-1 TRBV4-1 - CASSQVARDTRWAFF TGCGCCAGCAGCCAAGTAGCACGGGACACCCGGTGGGCTTTCTTT
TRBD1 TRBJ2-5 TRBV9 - CASGDRGPGETQYF TGTGCCAGCGGAGACAGGGGGCCGGGAGAGACCCAGTACTTC
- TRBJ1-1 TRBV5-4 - CASSPRGLRDTEAFF TGTGCCAGCAGCCCTCGAGGGCTCCGGGACACTGAAGCTTTCTTT
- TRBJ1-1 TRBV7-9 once CASSPGTNTEAFF TGTGCCAGCAGTCCCGGGACTAACACTGAAGCTTTCTTT
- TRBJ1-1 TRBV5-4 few CASSLGVAEAFF TGTGCCAGCAGCCTTGGAGTCGCTGAAGCTTTCTTT
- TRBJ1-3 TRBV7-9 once CASSLVQASGNTIYF TGTGCCAGCAGCTTAGTACAGGCCTCTGGAAACACCATATATTTT
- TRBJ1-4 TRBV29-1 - CSVLQKVGEKLFF TGCAGCGTTCTACAGAAGGTTGGGGAAAAACTGTTTTTT
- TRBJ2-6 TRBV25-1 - CASAPTAHSGANVLTF TGTGCCAGCGCCCCGACAGCCCACTCTGGGGCCAACGTCCTGACTTTC
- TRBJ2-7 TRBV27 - CASSLSGLYYEQYF TGTGCCAGCAGTTTATCCGGACTTTACTACGAGCAGTACTTC
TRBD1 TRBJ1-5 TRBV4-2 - CASSQQTGANQPQHF TGTGCCAGCAGCCAACAGACAGGGGCCAATCAGCCCCAGCATTTT
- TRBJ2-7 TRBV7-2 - CASSLRAGRSYEQYF TGTGCCAGCAGCTTAAGAGCTGGACGTAGCTACGAGCAGTACTTC
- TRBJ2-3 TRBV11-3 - CASSGGATDTQYF TGTGCCAGCAGCGGGGGGGCCACAGATACGCAGTATTTT
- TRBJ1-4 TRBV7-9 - CASSLDRISGEREKLFF TGTGCCAGCAGCTTAGATCGTATCTCTGGAGAGAGAGAAAAACTGTTTTTT
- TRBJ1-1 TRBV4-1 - CASSQENVNTEAFF TGCGCCAGCAGCCAAGAGAACGTGAACACTGAAGCTTTCTTT
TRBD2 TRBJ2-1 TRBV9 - CASSVGLAGYNEQFF TGTGCCAGCAGCGTAGGGCTAGCGGGGTACAATGAGCAGTTCTTC
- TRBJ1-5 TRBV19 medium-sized CASSKGPRGPIRAGAQPQHF TGTGCCAGTAGTAAGGGACCCCGGGGCCCCATCAGGGCGGGGGCTCAGCCCCAGCATTTT
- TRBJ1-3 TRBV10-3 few CAIREWSSGNTIYF TGTGCCATCAGGGAATGGTCCTCTGGAAACACCATATATTTT
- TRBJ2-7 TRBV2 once CAGTRDGAGEQYF TGTGCCGGCACTCGGGACGGAGCCGGCGAGCAGTACTTC
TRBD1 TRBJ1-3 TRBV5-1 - CASSLGSVGQGIGSGNTIYF TGCGCCAGCAGCTTGGGATCAGTGGGACAGGGGATCGGGTCTGGAAACACCATATATTTT
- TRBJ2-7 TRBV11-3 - CASSLDWGLYF TGTGCCAGCAGCTTAGACTGGGGTCTCTACTTC
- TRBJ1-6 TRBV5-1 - CASSLYSPFSGSTLHF TGCGCCAGCAGCTTGTACAGCCCGTTTTCGGGGTCAACCCTCCACTTT
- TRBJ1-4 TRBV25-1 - CASSDWATNEKLFF TGTGCCAGCAGTGACTGGGCTACAAATGAGAAACTGTTTTTT
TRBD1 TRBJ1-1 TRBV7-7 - CASSVTGGVASEAFF TGTGCCAGCAGCGTGACAGGGGGGGTGGCAAGTGAAGCTTTCTTT
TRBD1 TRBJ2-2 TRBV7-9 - CASSLGRTGATGELFF TGTGCCAGCAGCTTAGGTCGGACAGGGGCCACCGGGGAGCTGTTTTTT
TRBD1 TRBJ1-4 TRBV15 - CATSKGDRRGEKLFF TGTGCCACCAGTAAGGGGGACAGGAGGGGTGAAAAACTGTTTTTT